The source of this T cell receptor beta chain is a study of T cell repertoires in ileal Crohn's disease. Study as a whole: Around 37% were active smokers at surgery; median disease duration was nearly eight years.

Overall study results and limits: Clonal expansions were more frequent in active smokers than non-smokers at surgery.

Per sample, roughly 0.5 micrograms of biopsy DNA were TCRB immunosequenced. Data came from immunoSEQ multiplex PCR; TCRdb stores just in-frame clones and leaves some out. The sample carries approximately 29,000 clones, about three quarters recorded once. CDR1 is SEHNR, CDR2 FQNEAQ, per germline (reference sequence). Trimming removed 5 bases from V and 4 bases from J, with 11 bases in between. This CDR3 region has 13 residues. Comment on this clone: The antigen remains undetermined.

The sequenced material came from ileal tissue. This TCR was recovered from an adult with Crohn's disease. This chain links TRBV7-9 with TRBJ1-1, with D perhaps matching TRBD1 (5 bases). The CDR3 coding sequence is TGTGCCAGCAGCGGCGGGACTTTCACTGAAGCTTTCTTT. This codes for CASSGGTFTEAFF. Combining the CDR3 with reference TRBV7-9 and TRBJ1-1 gives the whole variable domain DTGVSQNPRHKITKRGQNVTFRCDPISEHNRLYWYRQTLGQGPEFLTYFQNEAQLEKSRLLSDRFSAERPKGSFSTLEIQRTEQGDSAMYLCASSGGTFTEAFFGQGTRLTVV.